The 20 T cell receptor beta chains listed next were all sequenced from one sample in a study of shared clonotypes between healthy human individuals. Profiling relied on immunoSEQ multiplex PCR, and the TCRdb table lists in-frame clones only, not all of them. The sample lists about 470,000 clones; roughly 77% were seen once. The sample consisted of PBMCs. The receptors shown here come from a woman in her 40s in good health. Some clones in this sample may be carry-over from other donors' samples.

The rearrangement links TRBV7-3 to TRBJ1-1, with D tentatively TRBD1 (6 bases). Germline-derived CDR1 and CDR2 are SGHTA and FQGTGA. Trimming removed 5 bases from V and 5 bases from J, with 18 bases in between. The CDR3 has 15 residues. The CDR3 region is CASSAGGTGRTEAFF. The CDR3, as DNA: TGTGCCAGCAGCGCCGGCGGAACAGGGAGGACTGAAGCTTTCTTT.

The chain couples TRBV5-1 to TRBJ1-1, with unresolved D. Deletions cut 3 bases from V and 1 base from J, with 10 bases between. CDR1 is SGHRS and CDR2 is YFSETQ in the germline V gene. CDR3 length: 14 amino acids. Here the CDR3 reads CASSSQSGNTEAFF. In DNA form, the CDR3 reads TGCGCCAGCAGCTCCCAAAGCGGGAACACTGAAGCTTTCTTT. Filled out from reference TRBV5-1 and TRBJ1-1, the complete variable domain reads KAGVTQTPRYLIKTRGQQVTLSCSPISGHRSVSWYQQTPGQGLQFLFEYFSETQRNKGNFPGRFSGRQFSNSRSEMNVSTLELGDSALYLCASSSQSGNTEAFFGQGTRLTVV.

The chain has TRBV27 and TRBJ1-2, with D tentatively TRBD1 (5 bases). The V gene lost 10 bases and the J gene lost 4 bases, with 22 bases spanning the gap. The CDR3 sequence is 15 residues long. CDR1 and CDR2 (germline): MNHEY, SMNVEV (reference sequence). In nucleotides, the CDR3 is TGTGCCACCACCACGGGGGTGTCGGGACCCTATGGCTACACCTTC. The encoded protein is CATTTGVSGPYGYTF.

The V and J genes are TRBV9 and TRBJ2-1; a possible D gene is TRBD2 (6 bases). Germline V gives CDR1 SGDLS, CDR2 YYNGEE. Deletions cut 3 bases from V and 7 bases from J, with 23 bases between. The CDR3 spans 17 residues. The CDR3 here is CASSARPSGFRDNEQFF. The CDR3 nucleotides are TGTGCCAGCAGCGCACGCCCGAGCGGGTTTCGTGATAATGAGCAGTTCTTC.

This clone showed up just a few times. The chain combines TRBV6-5 with TRBJ1-2; no clear D. Trimming took 5 bases from V and 8 from J, leaving 12 bases between them. Germline CDR1 and CDR2: MNHEY and SVGAGI. This CDR3 is 12 amino acids long. The CDR3 sequence: CASSPVPGGYTF. The CDR3 nucleotides read TGTGCCAGCAGTCCGGTTCCTGGCGGCTACACCTTC.

The chain has TRBV6-6 and TRBJ2-5; D assignment may be TRBD1 or TRBD2 (6 bases each). TRBJ2-7 matches the DNA end more closely, so the J call is doubtful. CDR3 length: 12 residues. Germline CDR1 is MNHNY and CDR2 is SVGAGI (reference sequence). The CDR3, as DNA: TGTGCCAGCAGGCAAGGGGGGTACGAGCAGTACTTC. This codes for CASRQGGYEQYF.

CDR3 amino acids: CASSLARGWAEAFF. The DNA of the CDR3 is TGTGCCAGCAGCTTAGCAAGGGGTTGGGCTGAAGCTTTCTTT. The chain joins TRBV7-9 to TRBJ1-1; tentatively, D is TRBD1 (5 bases). The germline V and J ends were trimmed by 0 bases and 6 bases, with 11 bases remaining between them. In germline, CDR1 is SEHNR, CDR2 FQNEAQ (reference sequence). CDR3 size: 14 residues.

The chain couples TRBV28 to TRBJ1-2; D not certain. The V gene's germline CDR1 is MDHEN and CDR2 SYDVKM. Between the trimmed V and J ends, which lost 3 bases and 13 bases, there was a span of 15 bases. CDR3 length: 12 amino acids. The DNA of the CDR3 is TGTGCCAGCAGTTTGGATTTGTGGGCCGGCACCTTC. Translation: CASSLDLWAGTF.

The chain carries TRBV30 and TRBJ1-4, with D possibly matching TRBD1 (5 bases). V lost 1 base, J lost 7 bases, and 13 bases lay in between. The germline V gene has CDR1 GTSNPN and CDR2 SVGIG (reference sequence). The CDR3 covers 14 residues. This CDR3 is CAWSELLGGEKLFF. CDR3 coding DNA: TGTGCCTGGAGTGAACTCCTGGGGGGTGAAAAACTGTTTTTT.

The chain carries TRBV10-3 and TRBJ2-1; TRBD2 matches 13 bases. The CDR3 runs 13 residues. Per the germline V gene, CDR1 is ENHRY and CDR2 is SYGVKD. The V segment lost 10 bases and the J segment 5 bases; nucleotides outside the gene matches: 2. The CDR3 DNA reads TGTGCCACCGGACTAGCGGGAGACAATGAGCAGTTCTTC. Protein sequence: CATGLAGDNEQFF.

The chain recombines TRBV5-1 with TRBJ2-7; D is ambiguous. Germline CDR1 SGHRS, CDR2 YFSETQ. V was clipped by 1 base and J by 5 bases, with 10 bases between them. CDR3 size: 13 residues. CDR3 nucleotide sequence: TGCGCCAGCAGCTTGTCGGTCGGCAACGAGCAGTACTTC. Translation: CASSLSVGNEQYF.

This chain uses TRBV5-1 with TRBJ2-3; 7 bases line up with TRBD1. Germline values: CDR1 SGHRS, CDR2 YFSETQ. This CDR3 has 15 amino acids. The trim removed 2 bases at V and 5 bases at J, leaving 8 bases unmatched. The CDR3 here is CASSFGTVEVDTQYF. CDR3 DNA: TGCGCCAGCAGCTTCGGGACAGTCGAGGTAGATACGCAGTATTTT.

The V call is TRBV9, the J call TRBJ2-5; tentatively, D is TRBD2 (6 bases). The germline gives CDR1 SGDLS, CDR2 YYNGEE. V gave up 3 bases and J gave up 2 bases, with 11 bases separating them. This CDR3 spans 14 amino acids. CDR3 in amino acids: CASSAGVRQETQYF. The CDR3 DNA is TGTGCCAGCAGCGCGGGAGTTCGGCAAGAGACCCAGTACTTC.

V gene TRBV7-8 combines with J gene TRBJ2-1; D gene ambiguous. Trimming shortened V by 9 bases and J by 10 bases, and 10 bases separated the two germline ends. CDR1 and CDR2 (germline): SGHVS, FQNEAQ. The CDR3 extends over 10 amino acids. For the CDR3, the DNA is TGTGCCAGGTCTCTGAGGGAGCAGTTCTTC. Protein sequence: CARSLREQFF.

The J gene is TRBJ2-7, the V gene TRBV5-8; D remains ambiguous. V lost 0 bases, J lost 2 bases, and 9 bases lay in between. The germline V gene has CDR1 SGHTS and CDR2 YDEGEE. The CDR3 covers 14 residues. The CDR3 protein is CASSLGAVTYEQYF. CDR3 sequence (DNA): TGTGCCAGCAGCTTGGGGGCGGTCACCTACGAGCAGTACTTC.

In regard to this clone: The same CDR3 can be traced to other DNA sequences in this sample. The chain links TRBV5-1 to TRBJ2-5; D call uncertain. V dropped 2 bases and J dropped 3 bases, with 2 bases sitting between them. Germline V gene lookup returns CDR1 SGHRS and CDR2 YFSETQ. The CDR3 has 11 amino acids. The CDR3 region has the DNA TGCGCCAGCAGCTTAGAAGAGACCCAGTACTTC. The encoded protein is CASSLEETQYF. The full variable domain, its missing parts supplied by reference TRBV5-1 and TRBJ2-5, is KAGVTQTPRYLIKTRGQQVTLSCSPISGHRSVSWYQQTPGQGLQFLFEYFSETQRNKGNFPGRFSGRQFSNSRSEMNVSTLELGDSALYLCASSLEETQYFGPGTRLLVL.

This chain connects TRBV6-1 to TRBJ2-5, with D perhaps matching TRBD2 (5 bases). The CDR3 is 14 amino acids. Germline CDR1 reads MNHNS; CDR2 reads SASEGT. V was pared by 7 bases and J by 5 bases, with 17 bases between. The CDR3: CASKPSRGGETQYF. The DNA of the CDR3 is TGTGCCAGCAAGCCGTCACGGGGTGGGGAGACCCAGTACTTC.

This clone has only a few counts. The chain links TRBV20-1 to TRBJ1-2; no clear D gene. CDR3 length equals 11 residues. V lost 3 bases to trimming and J lost 5 bases, with 7 bases between them. Looked up from germline, CDR1 is DFQATT and CDR2 is SNEGSKA (reference sequence). The CDR3 is CSASIRYGYTF. The CDR3 DNA sequence: TGCAGTGCTAGTATACGGTATGGCTACACCTTC.

The V gene is TRBV28, the J gene TRBJ2-7; 10 nucleotides align to TRBD1. The CDR3 runs 14 residues. The ends lost 10 bases at V and 2 bases at J; junction bases unmatched: 8. CDR1 is MDHEN, CDR2 SYDVKM, per germline. CDR3 DNA: TGTGCCACCGACAGGGGGCCAAAACCCTACGAGCAGTACTTC. It specifies CATDRGPKPYEQYF. Complete variable domain (other parts from reference TRBV28 and TRBJ2-7): DVKVTQSSRYLVKRTGEKVFLECVQDMDHENMFWYRQDPGLGLRLIYFSYDVKMKEKGDIPEGYSVSREKKERFSLILESASTNQTSMYLCATDRGPKPYEQYFGPGTRLTVT.

This chain uses TRBV4-3 with TRBJ1-1; D not certain. Germline V gene lookup returns CDR1 LGHNA and CDR2 YSLEER. The ends were cut back, 1 base at V and 0 bases at J, with 9 bases in the middle. This CDR3 spans 15 amino acids. The CDR3 is CASSQGNRLNTEAFF. The CDR3 DNA reads as TGCGCCAGCAGCCAAGGGAACAGATTGAACACTGAAGCTTTCTTT.